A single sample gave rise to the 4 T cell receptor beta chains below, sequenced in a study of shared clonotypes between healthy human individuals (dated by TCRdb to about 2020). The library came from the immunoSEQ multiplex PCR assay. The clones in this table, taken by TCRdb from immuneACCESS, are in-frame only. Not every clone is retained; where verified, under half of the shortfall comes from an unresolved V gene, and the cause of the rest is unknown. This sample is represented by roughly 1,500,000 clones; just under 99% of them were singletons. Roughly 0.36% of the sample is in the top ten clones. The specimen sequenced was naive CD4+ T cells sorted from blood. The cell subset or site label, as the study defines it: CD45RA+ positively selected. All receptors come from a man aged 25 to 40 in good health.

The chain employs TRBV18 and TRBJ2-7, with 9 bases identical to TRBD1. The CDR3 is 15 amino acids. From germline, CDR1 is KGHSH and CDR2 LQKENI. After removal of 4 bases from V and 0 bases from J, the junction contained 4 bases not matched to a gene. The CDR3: CASSHGTGNSYEQYF. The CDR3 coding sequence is TGTGCCAGCTCACACGGGACAGGGAACTCCTACGAGCAGTACTTC.

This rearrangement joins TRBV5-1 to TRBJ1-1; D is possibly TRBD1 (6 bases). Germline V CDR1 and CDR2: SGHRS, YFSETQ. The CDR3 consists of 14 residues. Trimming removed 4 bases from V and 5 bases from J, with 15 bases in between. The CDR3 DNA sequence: TGCGCCAGCAGCCTCACACAGGGCGAGACTGAAGCTTTCTTT. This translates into CASSLTQGETEAFF.

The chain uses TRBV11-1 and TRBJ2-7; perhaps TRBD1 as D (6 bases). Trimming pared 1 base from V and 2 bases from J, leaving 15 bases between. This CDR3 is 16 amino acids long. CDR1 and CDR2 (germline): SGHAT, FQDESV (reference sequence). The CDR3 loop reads CASSLGGGRSTYEQYF. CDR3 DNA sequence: TGTGCCAGCAGCTTAGGAGGGGGTAGGAGCACCTACGAGCAGTACTTC.

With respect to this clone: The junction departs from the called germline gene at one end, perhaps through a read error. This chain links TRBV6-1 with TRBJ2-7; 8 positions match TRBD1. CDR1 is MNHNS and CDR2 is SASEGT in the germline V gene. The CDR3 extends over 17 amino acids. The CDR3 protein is CASREGQGGGPPYEQYF. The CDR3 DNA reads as TGTGCCAGCAGGGAAGGACAGGGTGGAGGCCCGCCGTACGAGCAGTACTTC.